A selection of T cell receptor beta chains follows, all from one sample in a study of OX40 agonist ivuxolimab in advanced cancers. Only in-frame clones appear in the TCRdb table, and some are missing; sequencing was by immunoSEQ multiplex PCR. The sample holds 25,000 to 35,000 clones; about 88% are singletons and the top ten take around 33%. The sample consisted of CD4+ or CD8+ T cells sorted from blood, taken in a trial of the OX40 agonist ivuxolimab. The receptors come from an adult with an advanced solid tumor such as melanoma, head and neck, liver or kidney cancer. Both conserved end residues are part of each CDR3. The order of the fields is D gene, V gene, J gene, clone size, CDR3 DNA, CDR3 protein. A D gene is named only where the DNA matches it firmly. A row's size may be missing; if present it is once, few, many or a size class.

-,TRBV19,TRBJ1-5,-,TGTGCCAGTAGTATTCCAGGAGGGGGGTTTCAGCCCCAGCATTTT,CASSIPGGGFQPQHF
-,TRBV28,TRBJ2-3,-,TGTGCCAGCAGTTTGACGACTAGCACAGATACGCAGTATTTT,CASSLTTSTDTQYF
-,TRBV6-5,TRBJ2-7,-,TGTGCCAGCAGCCCAGGCCCCGTCTACGAGCAGTACTTC,CASSPGPVYEQYF
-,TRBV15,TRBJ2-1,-,TGTGCCACCACTATGACGGGTAACTACAATGAGCAGTTCTTC,CATTMTGNYNEQFF
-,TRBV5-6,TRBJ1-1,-,TGTGCCAGCAGCCACGGGGTCACTGAAGCTTTCTTT,CASSHGVTEAFF
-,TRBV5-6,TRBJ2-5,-,TGTGCCAGCAGCTGGGGAGGTCAAGAGACCCAGTACTTC,CASSWGGQETQYF
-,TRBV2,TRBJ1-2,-,TGTGCCAGCATGGTTTTGGGGGGGACTAACTATGGCTACACCTTC,CASMVLGGTNYGYTF
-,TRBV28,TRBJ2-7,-,TGTGCCAGCAGTTTAGTCTTCGGGGAGCAGTACTTC,CASSLVFGEQYF
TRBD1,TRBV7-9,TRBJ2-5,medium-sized,TGTGCCAGCAGCGATAGGGACAGGGGTTGGGAAGAGACCCAGTACTTC,CASSDRDRGWEETQYF
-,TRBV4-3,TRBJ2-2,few,TGCGCCAGCAGCCAGGGGACGAACACCGGGGAGCTGTTTTTT,CASSQGTNTGELFF